These 16 T cell receptor beta chains originate from one sample sequenced in a study of cytomegalovirus exposure and HLA in healthy donors. 60 Vbeta and 13 Jbeta primers were used in PCR. Here immunoSEQ multiplex PCR was the method, and the copy in TCRdb shows in-frame clones only, minus some. The repertoire holds around 41,000 clones, around 53% seen once, with 6% in the top ten. The material sequenced was PBMCs. The receptors come from a man aged 55 to 70 in good health and CMV-seronegative.

The chain couples TRBV6-5 to TRBJ1-2; D uncertain. The ends were cut back, 7 bases at V and 3 bases at J, with 12 bases in the middle. This CDR3 is 13 amino acids long. The V gene's germline CDR1 is MNHEY and CDR2 SVGAGI. The CDR3 DNA sequence: TGTGCCAGCACCACCCCAGAGGACTATGGCTACACCTTC. As protein: CASTTPEDYGYTF.

This clone has ten or more counts. The J gene is TRBJ2-3, the V gene TRBV27; D ambiguous. The length of the CDR3 is 14 residues. The germline gives CDR1 MNHEY, CDR2 SMNVEV (reference sequence). The V end was cut by 6 bases, the J end by 0 bases, with 10 bases between. The CDR3 DNA reads as TGTGCCAGCAGCCGAGTAGCTAGCACAGATACGCAGTATTTT. Translating it yields CASSRVASTDTQYF.

This clone has ten or more counts. The V and J genes are TRBV12-5 and TRBJ2-3; maybe TRBD1 (5 bases). CDR1 and CDR2 (germline): LGHNT, FRNRAP. The CDR3 covers 18 residues. The ends were cut back, 0 bases at V and 3 bases at J, with 19 bases in the middle. The CDR3 DNA reads TGTGCTAGTGGTTTGGTCGCGACAGTGAGGTTCTCAACAGATACGCAGTATTTT. Translated, it gives CASGLVATVRFSTDTQYF.

The chain recombines TRBV10-3 with TRBJ2-7, with TRBD1 matching over 12 bases. Germline V gene sequence: CDR1 ENHRY, CDR2 SYGVKD. V dropped 5 bases and J dropped 6; count of bases not matched to a gene: 5. The CDR3 contains 14 residues. CDR3 sequence: CAISTGTGGLEQYF. DNA for the CDR3: TGTGCCATCAGTACCGGGACAGGGGGCCTCGAGCAGTACTTC.

This clone was recorded a few times. The chain recombines TRBV10-3 with TRBJ1-2, with D possibly matching TRBD1 (5 bases). V was trimmed by 7 bases and J by 8 bases, leaving 14 bases between them. Germline V lookup: CDR1 ENHRY, CDR2 SYGVKD. The CDR3 is 12 residues long. This chain's CDR3 is CAINERGSGYTF. The CDR3 nucleotides are TGTGCCATCAACGAGCGGGGGTCAGGCTACACCTTC.

This sequence joins TRBV6-5 and TRBJ2-2; 9 positions match TRBD1. With 2 bases clipped from V and 5 bases from J, the junction kept 3 bases outside the gene matches. The CDR3 covers 15 residues. The germline gives CDR1 MNHEY, CDR2 SVGAGI. The CDR3 nucleotides are TGTGCCAGCAGTTACGACAGGGGGTGGACCGGGGAGCTGTTTTTT. Translation gives CASSYDRGWTGELFF.

The V call is TRBV2, the J call TRBJ2-5; perhaps TRBD1 as D (5 bases). The CDR3 consists of 15 residues. Per germline, CDR1 SNHLY and CDR2 FYNNEI. The V end lost 6 bases, the J end lost 1 base, and 15 bases lay between the germline ends. CDR3 in amino acids: CASRQGEAVQETQYF. CDR3 coding DNA: TGTGCCAGCAGGCAGGGCGAAGCCGTCCAAGAGACCCAGTACTTC.

The J gene is TRBJ2-3, the V gene TRBV5-1; unclear D gene. The germline gives CDR1 SGHRS, CDR2 YFSETQ. Trimming pared 2 bases from V and 3 bases from J, leaving 7 bases between. This CDR3 has 13 amino acids. The CDR3 DNA reads TGCGCCAGCAGCTTAATCACTACAGATACGCAGTATTTT. Its translation: CASSLITTDTQYF.

The rearrangement links TRBV7-9 to TRBJ1-1; 7 positions agree with TRBD1. CDR3 length: 15 residues. CDR1 SEHNR and CDR2 FQNEAQ come from the germline V gene (reference sequence). The ends lost 5 bases at V and 11 bases at J; junction bases unmatched: 17. This chain's CDR3 is CASSPQGGGTMGAFF. CDR3 DNA: TGTGCCAGCAGCCCTCAAGGAGGGGGCACGATGGGGGCTTTCTTT. The variable domain in full, with the rest retrieved from reference TRBV7-9 and TRBJ1-1, is DTGVSQNPRHKITKRGQNVTFRCDPISEHNRLYWYRQTLGQGPEFLTYFQNEAQLEKSRLLSDRFSAERPKGSFSTLEIQRTEQGDSAMYLCASSPQGGGTMGAFFGQGTRLTVV.

This clone was counted once. For the CDR3, the DNA is TGTGCCAGTAGTATAGATAGCGGGAGCTACGAGCAGTACTTC. Protein product: CASSIDSGSYEQYF. The chain couples TRBV19 to TRBJ2-7, with 9 bases lining up with TRBD2. After removal of 0 bases from V and 3 bases from J, the junction contained 0 bases not matched to a gene. Germline CDR1 and CDR2: LNHDA and SQIVND (reference sequence). The CDR3 covers 14 residues.

The CDR3 protein is CASSLVRGNTGELFF. The CDR3 DNA reads as TGTGCCAGCAGCTTAGTAAGGGGGAACACCGGGGAGCTGTTTTTT. V is TRBV11-3 and J is TRBJ2-2; a possible D gene is TRBD1 (5 bases). This CDR3 comprises 15 residues. V shed 1 base and J shed 1 base, with 7 bases lying between them. Germline CDR1 is SGHNT and CDR2 is YENEEA.

This chain uses TRBV6-1 with TRBJ1-5; tentatively, D is TRBD1 (5 bases). CDR3 length: 13 residues. CDR1 is MNHNS, CDR2 SASEGT, per germline. Trimming cost V 6 bases and J 6 bases, with 12 bases left between them. The CDR3: CASRARARQPQHF. The CDR3 region has the DNA TGTGCCAGCAGAGCCAGGGCCCGTCAGCCCCAGCATTTT.

The V gene is TRBV2, the J gene TRBJ2-3; TRBD2 aligns across 8 bases. V was clipped by 10 bases and J by 4 bases; unmatched bases: 7. Germline CDR1 and CDR2: SNHLY and FYNNEI. The CDR3 has 13 amino acids. This chain's CDR3 is CATFGGVADTQYF. DNA for the CDR3: TGTGCCACCTTCGGGGGGGTGGCAGATACGCAGTATTTT.

The rearrangement uses TRBV30 and TRBJ1-4; no clear D. CDR3 length: 13 amino acids. V was cut by 2 bases and J by 7 bases, with 11 bases left in between. Germline lookup yields CDR1 GTSNPN and CDR2 SVGIG (reference sequence). The CDR3 DNA reads TGTGCCTGGAGTCCTGGGAGGCGTGAAAAACTGTTTTTT. This translates into CAWSPGRREKLFF.

This clone was seen only a few times. The chain couples TRBV5-1 to TRBJ2-1, with a tentative D call TRBD2 (5 bases). The ends were cut back, 0 bases at V and 0 bases at J, with 10 bases in the middle. Germline CDR1 is SGHRS and CDR2 is YFSETQ. The CDR3 runs to 16 residues. The DNA for the CDR3 is TGCGCCAGCAGCTTGGGGAGAGGAGGCTCCTACAATGAGCAGTTCTTC. This codes for CASSLGRGGSYNEQFF.

Only a few counts were recorded for this clone. V is TRBV28 and J is TRBJ2-2; D unclear. Trimming removed 3 bases at V and 6 bases at J, with 8 bases between. The CDR3 extends over 13 amino acids. Germline assignment: CDR1 MDHEN and CDR2 SYDVKM. CDR3 DNA: TGTGCCAGCAGTTTGTCAAGCCCCGGGGAGCTGTTTTTT. Encoded protein: CASSLSSPGELFF.